The 13 T cell receptor beta chains reported below all come from one sample, sequenced in a study of T cells after posttransplantation cyclophosphamide. Data came from immunoSEQ multiplex PCR; TCRdb stores just in-frame clones and leaves some out. The sample lists fewer than 45,000 clones; around 80% were seen once. Busulfan-fludarabine conditioning, marrow transplant, and cyclophosphamide on days +3 and +4 were administered. The sequencing used CD4+ T cells sorted from blood, collected 1,800 to 2,000 days after a stem cell transplant with posttransplant cyclophosphamide. Receptors were obtained from a female patient between 40 and 55 years old who received an allogeneic stem cell transplant from a related donor, was CMV-positive, and had no GVHD. Some T cells may trace back to the graft donor.

This chain links TRBV5-1 with TRBJ2-7; TRBD1 agrees at 9 bases. With 2 bases clipped from V and 3 bases from J, the junction kept 6 bases outside the gene matches. CDR3 length: 15 amino acids. Germline-derived CDR1 and CDR2 are SGHRS and YFSETQ. The CDR3 loop reads CASSFGGQGIYEQYF. The DNA for the CDR3 is TGCGCCAGCAGCTTTGGGGGACAGGGCATCTACGAGCAGTACTTC.

In its sample, this clone was seen a few times. The chain links TRBV29-1 to TRBJ1-2; maybe TRBD1 (5 bases). V lost 0 bases and J 3 bases, leaving 8 bases between the germline ends. Germline V gene lookup returns CDR1 SQVTM and CDR2 ANQGSEA. The length of the CDR3 is 13 residues. DNA of the CDR3: TGCAGCGTTGAAGATCGGGGGGACTATGGCTACACCTTC. Protein: CSVEDRGDYGYTF.

J is TRBJ2-7 and V is TRBV7-8; weak D call: TRBD1 (6 bases). This CDR3 is built from 18 residues. Looked up from germline, CDR1 is SGHVS and CDR2 is FQNEAQ. Trimming left V 2 bases short and J 2 bases short, with 22 bases between. The DNA of the CDR3 is TGTGCCAGCAGCTTAATCTCCCGGACAGTGTTTAGGGCCTACGAGCAGTACTTC. Its translation is CASSLISRTVFRAYEQYF.

This clone was picked up one time. The gene calls are TRBV19 and TRBJ2-3; D is undetermined. CDR1 LNHDA and CDR2 SQIVND come from the germline V gene (reference sequence). The CDR3 is 15 amino acids. V was trimmed by 2 bases and J by 0 bases, leaving 9 bases between them. Here the CDR3 reads CASSIRLASTDTQYF. CDR3 coding DNA: TGTGCCAGTAGTATACGATTAGCTAGCACAGATACGCAGTATTTT.

The chain couples TRBV7-2 to TRBJ2-7, with 11 bases aligning to TRBD2. The germline V gene has CDR1 SGHTA and CDR2 FQGNSA. This CDR3 is 14 amino acids long. Trimming removed 5 bases from V and 2 bases from J; junction bases left unmatched: 2. The CDR3 sequence is CASSLSGGAYEQYF. CDR3 nucleotides: TGTGCCAGCAGCCTTAGCGGGGGGGCCTACGAGCAGTACTTC.

V and J are TRBV15 and TRBJ2-5, with 10 bases that match TRBD1. Germline CDR1 is LNHNV and CDR2 is YYDKDF (reference sequence). The J segment lost 6 bases and the V segment lost 1 base, leaving 11 bases of the junction unmatched. The CDR3 runs 17 residues. The DNA for the CDR3 is TGTGCCACCAGCAGAGCGTCTGCGACAGGGGGCAGGAAGACCCAGTACTTC. Translation: CATSRASATGGRKTQYF. Drawing the rest from reference TRBV15 and TRBJ2-5, the complete variable domain is DAMVIQNPRYQVTQFGKPVTLSCSQTLNHNVMYWYQQKSSQAPKLLFHYYDKDFNNEADTPDNFQSRRPNTSFCFLDIRSPGLGDTAMYLCATSRASATGGRKTQYFGPGTRLLVL.

The rearrangement uses TRBV15 and TRBJ1-2, with D possibly matching TRBD1 (5 bases). This CDR3 is built from 15 residues. Germline CDR1 reads LNHNV; CDR2 reads YYDKDF (reference sequence). Trimming left V 1 base short and J 4 bases short, with 13 bases between. Here the CDR3 reads CATSRVKGQGYGYTF. The CDR3 bases are TGTGCCACCAGCAGAGTGAAGGGGCAGGGCTATGGCTACACCTTC.

The chain joins TRBV6-1 to TRBJ1-6; the match to TRBD1 covers 11 bases. With 2 bases clipped from V and 19 bases from J, the junction kept 4 bases outside the gene matches. The CDR3 has 12 residues. The germline gives CDR1 MNHNS, CDR2 SASEGT. The CDR3 loop reads CASSEMGQGDHF. CDR3 sequence (DNA): TGTGCCAGCAGTGAAATGGGACAGGGGGATCACTTT.

This clone was detected only a few times. The chain combines TRBV6-6 with TRBJ1-6; D is unresolved. V was shortened by 4 bases and J by 0 bases, with 7 bases between the two germline ends. The CDR3 spans 15 residues. Looked up from germline, CDR1 is MNHNY and CDR2 is SVGAGI (reference sequence). The CDR3 DNA reads TGTGCCAGCAGTTCCCTCAGCTCCTATAATTCACCCCTCCACTTT. Protein: CASSSLSSYNSPLHF.

The CDR3 here is CASSSFGLGTRETQYF. CDR3 coding DNA: TGTGCCAGCAGTTCTTTCGGACTAGGCACTCGAGAGACCCAGTACTTC. This rearrangement joins TRBV2 to TRBJ2-5, with 7 bases aligning to TRBD2. Per the germline V gene, CDR1 is SNHLY and CDR2 is FYNNEI. Trimming cost V 5 bases and J 4 bases; bases outside gene matches: 13. The CDR3 loop spans 16 amino acids.

J is TRBJ2-1 and V is TRBV4-1, with a weak D call TRBD1 (5 bases). The CDR3 contains 16 residues. The germline V gene encodes CDR1 MGHRA and CDR2 YSYEKL. V was cut by 0 bases and J by 2 bases, with 11 bases left in between. CDR3 nucleotides: TGCGCCAGCAGCCAAGATCCAGGGTGGACCTACAATGAGCAGTTCTTC. It codes for CASSQDPGWTYNEQFF.

The chain has TRBV9 and TRBJ2-3, with D possibly matching TRBD1 (5 bases). In germline, CDR1 is SGDLS, CDR2 YYNGEE. This CDR3 has 16 residues. The V end lost 0 bases, the J end lost 6 bases, and 17 bases lay between the germline ends. The CDR3 region is CASSVVGSRVPDTQYF. The DNA for the CDR3 is TGTGCCAGCAGCGTAGTTGGGTCCAGGGTCCCGGATACGCAGTATTTT.

The chain carries TRBV7-6 and TRBJ2-2; the match to TRBD2 covers 8 bases. This CDR3 is built from 17 residues. Germline values: CDR1 SGHVS, CDR2 FNYEAQ. V lost 5 bases and J lost 4; bases outside the gene matches: 12. CDR3 in DNA: TGTGCCAGCAGCCGCAGCGGAGCGGGGGCCTCCACCGGGGAGCTGTTTTTT. Protein sequence: CASSRSGAGASTGELFF.